This entry features one T cell receptor beta chain sequence. The germline V gene encodes CDR1 KGHSH and CDR2 LQKENI. Deletions cut 6 bases from V and 0 bases from J, with 11 bases between. CDR3 length: 15 amino acids. This record comes from a study of long-term antiretroviral therapy in people with HIV. Version v3.0 of the immunoSEQ assay ran at survey level. Profiled with immunoSEQ multiplex PCR; TCRdb holds only in-frame clones, not every one. The sample consists of 20,000 to 25,000 clones, roughly 76% of them appearing once. One or more pre-ART and two or more post-ART PBMC samples were available from each donor.

The receptor was derived from a woman aged 40 to 50 with HIV. The rearrangement joins TRBV18 to TRBJ1-4; no firm D call. Material: unsorted PBMCs, obtained 1.1 years before starting antiretroviral therapy. Here the CDR3 reads CASSPGGSTNEKLFF. Here the CDR3 DNA reads TGTGCCAGCTCCCCCGGCGGGTCAACTAATGAAAAACTGTTTTTT. The full variable domain, completed using reference TRBV18 and TRBJ1-4, is NAGVMQNPRHLVRRRGQEARLRCSPMKGHSHVYWYRQLPEEGLKFMVYLQKENIIDESGMPKERFSAEFPKEGPSILRIQQVVRGDSAAYFCASSPGGSTNEKLFFGSGTQLSVL.